This passage covers 12 T cell receptor beta chains from one sample sequenced in a study of T cell changes during pregnancy in multiple sclerosis. Some clones are missing from TCRdb's copy, which holds only in-frame ones; the method was immunoSEQ multiplex PCR. The sample includes about 44,000 clones, approximately 96% of them seen just once. Specimen: peripheral blood, collected in the second trimester of pregnancy. All receptors come from a female donor with multiple sclerosis, enrolled in a pregnancy study.

V gene TRBV29-1 combines with J gene TRBJ2-1; D uncertain. Trimming shortened V by 4 bases and J by 3 bases, and 4 bases separated the two germline ends. Germline values: CDR1 SQVTM, CDR2 ANQGSEA. The CDR3 is 11 amino acids. In DNA form, the CDR3 reads TGCAGCGTTGTAAACTACAATGAGCAGTTCTTC. Its protein is CSVVNYNEQFF.

This chain connects TRBV5-5 to TRBJ1-5; possible D gene TRBD1, 5 bases. Trimming cost V 1 base and J 2 bases, with 10 bases left between them. Germline assignment: CDR1 SGHKS and CDR2 YYEKEE (reference sequence). CDR3 length: 15 amino acids. DNA of the CDR3: TGTGCCAGCAGCTTGAGCGGGGGTGGCAATCAGCCCCAGCATTTT. This codes for CASSLSGGGNQPQHF.

The V gene is TRBV6-5, the J gene TRBJ1-2; 7 nucleotides match TRBD1. Germline V gives CDR1 MNHEY, CDR2 SVGAGI. J gave up 7 bases and V 5 bases, and 4 bases lay outside the gene matches. The CDR3 covers 12 residues. CDR3 sequence: CASSTGTVGYTF. The CDR3 DNA is TGTGCCAGCAGTACCGGGACAGTTGGCTACACCTTC.

The chain uses TRBV7-2 and TRBJ2-7; 10 bases are shared with TRBD2. Trimming at V came to 2 bases and at J to 1 base, leaving 11 bases not matched to a gene. The CDR3 spans 18 residues. In germline, CDR1 is SGHTA, CDR2 FQGNSA. CDR3 nucleotides: TGTGCCAGCAGCTTAAAATCTAGCGGGAGAGCAACTTCCTACGAGCAGTACTTC. This codes for CASSLKSSGRATSYEQYF. The full variable domain, in which reference TRBV7-2 and TRBJ2-7 provide the parts outside the CDR3, is GAGVSQSPSNKVTEKGKDVELRCDPISGHTALYWYRQSLGQGLEFLIYFQGNSAPDKSGLPSDRFSAERTGGSVSTLTIQRTQQEDSAVYLCASSLKSSGRATSYEQYFGPGTRLTVT.

This chain joins TRBV14 and TRBJ2-7; possibly TRBD1 for D (6 bases). There are 19 residues in the CDR3. The V end was cut by 4 bases, the J end by 3 bases, with 28 bases between. Germline CDR1 SGHDN, CDR2 FVKESK. CDR3 DNA sequence: TGTGCCAGCAGCCCAAAACGGGGTCTGACACAGGGCGGCCTCTACGAGCAGTACTTC. Protein product: CASSPKRGLTQGGLYEQYF. Full variable domain (remainder filled in from reference TRBV14 and TRBJ2-7): EAGVTQFPSHSVIEKGQTVTLRCDPISGHDNLYWYRRVMGKEIKFLLHFVKESKQDESGMPNNRFLAERTGGTYSTLKVQPAELEDSGVYFCASSPKRGLTQGGLYEQYFGPGTRLTVT.

This chain joins TRBV27 and TRBJ2-7, with 7 bases matching TRBD1. This CDR3 comprises 15 residues. In germline, CDR1 is MNHEY, CDR2 SMNVEV (reference sequence). After removal of 5 bases from V and 0 bases from J, the junction contained 7 bases not matched to a gene. The CDR3 loop reads CASSVKTGFSYEQYF. The CDR3, as DNA: TGTGCCAGCAGTGTCAAGACAGGGTTCTCCTACGAGCAGTACTTC.

The V call is TRBV27, the J call TRBJ2-1; TRBD2 matches at 13 bases. The V gene end was trimmed by 5 bases and the J gene end by 8 bases; junction bases not matched to a gene: 9. The CDR3 is made up of 16 amino acids. The germline CDR1 and CDR2 sequences are MNHEY and SMNVEV (reference sequence). The CDR3 loop is CASSPATGLAGHEQFF. CDR3 DNA sequence: TGTGCCAGCAGTCCAGCCACGGGACTAGCGGGGCATGAGCAGTTCTTC.

J is TRBJ1-6 and V is TRBV5-4; 7 bases map to TRBD1. This CDR3 has 15 amino acids. V trimming: 2 bases; J trimming: 7 bases; junction bases outside the gene matches: 6. CDR1 is SGHNT, CDR2 YYREEE, per germline (reference sequence). The CDR3: CASSFYGQANSPLHF. CDR3 in DNA: TGTGCCAGCAGCTTCTATGGACAGGCAAATTCACCCCTCCACTTT.

The rearrangement links TRBV5-1 to TRBJ1-2; D gene ambiguous. This CDR3 is 14 amino acids long. Germline V gene data show CDR1 as SGHRS and CDR2 as YFSETQ. V shed 0 bases and J shed 3 bases, with 9 bases lying between them. The CDR3 loop reads CASSLEPGYYGYTF. Here the CDR3 DNA reads TGCGCCAGCAGCTTGGAACCGGGTTACTATGGCTACACCTTC. The variable domain in full, completed from reference TRBV5-1 and TRBJ1-2, reads KAGVTQTPRYLIKTRGQQVTLSCSPISGHRSVSWYQQTPGQGLQFLFEYFSETQRNKGNFPGRFSGRQFSNSRSEMNVSTLELGDSALYLCASSLEPGYYGYTFGSGTRLTVV.

J is TRBJ1-2 and V is TRBV7-9, with D perhaps matching TRBD1 (5 bases). Germline V gene sequence: CDR1 SEHNR, CDR2 FQNEAQ (reference sequence). Trimming pared 4 bases from V and 3 bases from J, leaving 15 bases between. The CDR3 consists of 15 residues. The CDR3 DNA sequence: TGTGCCAGCAGCTCGTTGGACAAGACCCACTATGGCTACACCTTC. It yields the protein CASSSLDKTHYGYTF.

The V gene is TRBV28, the J gene TRBJ1-1; D not resolved. V was clipped by 3 bases and J by 5 bases, with 13 bases between them. CDR3 size: 14 residues. CDR1 is MDHEN and CDR2 is SYDVKM in the germline V gene. The DNA of the CDR3 is TGTGCCAGCAGTTTCAGGCCTCGGGGAACTGAAGCTTTCTTT. Its translation is CASSFRPRGTEAFF.

This rearrangement joins TRBV6-1 to TRBJ1-5; D is possibly TRBD1 (6 bases). This CDR3 spans 11 amino acids. The V end was cut by 10 bases, the J end by 5 bases, with 9 bases between. The germline gives CDR1 MNHNS, CDR2 SASEGT. The DNA of the CDR3 is TGTGCCACACAGGGTCATCAGCCCCAGCATTTT. It yields the protein CATQGHQPQHF.